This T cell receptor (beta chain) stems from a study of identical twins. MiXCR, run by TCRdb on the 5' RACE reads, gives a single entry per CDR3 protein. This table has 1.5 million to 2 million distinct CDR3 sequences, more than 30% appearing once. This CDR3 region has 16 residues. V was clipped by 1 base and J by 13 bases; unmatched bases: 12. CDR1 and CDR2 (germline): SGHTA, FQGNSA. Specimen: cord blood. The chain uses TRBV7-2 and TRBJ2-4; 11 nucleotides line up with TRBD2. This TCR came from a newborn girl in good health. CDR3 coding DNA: TGTGCCAGCAGCTTAGTTATAGCGGGGGGGTACAATGAGCAGTACTTC. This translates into CASSLVIAGGYNEQYF.